Following are 27 T cell receptor beta chains from one sample sequenced in a study of beta chain features in type 1 diabetes. Of the isolated RNA, all was reverse transcribed, and so the sequenced material was expressed TCRB transcripts. Some clones are missing from TCRdb's copy, which holds only in-frame ones; the method was immunoSEQ multiplex PCR. The table records about 290,000 clones, 8% of them present only once. The sequencing input was central memory CD4+ T cells from blood. Receptors were obtained from a woman younger than 35 in good health.

This chain uses TRBV27 with TRBJ1-2, with D possibly matching TRBD1 (5 bases). Deletions cut 8 bases from V and 4 bases from J, with 26 bases between. CDR3 length equals 17 residues. Germline V gives CDR1 MNHEY, CDR2 SMNVEV (reference sequence). The CDR3 is CASAAHLGPQGSYGYTF. The CDR3, as DNA: TGTGCCAGCGCCGCCCACCTCGGTCCCCAGGGCAGCTATGGCTACACCTTC.

This clone came up a few times. V and J are TRBV4-2 and TRBJ2-5; no firm D call. There are 13 residues in the CDR3. Trimming stripped 4 bases from V and 1 base from J, with 7 bases between. CDR1 is LGHNA, CDR2 YNFKEQ, per germline. CDR3 sequence: CASSLSPQETQYF. The CDR3 nucleotides are TGTGCCAGCAGCCTTAGCCCCCAAGAGACCCAGTACTTC.

V is TRBV28 and J is TRBJ2-1; tentatively, D is TRBD1 (8 bases). V gave up 6 bases and J gave up 0 bases, with 12 bases separating them. This CDR3 region has 15 residues. Germline V gene lookup returns CDR1 MDHEN and CDR2 SYDVKM. CDR3 in DNA: TGTGCCAGCAGACAGGGGGGGATCTCCTACAATGAGCAGTTCTTC. It yields the protein CASRQGGISYNEQFF.

This clone has a handful of counts. This rearrangement joins TRBV5-4 to TRBJ1-2, with D tentatively TRBD1 (6 bases). This CDR3 comprises 15 residues. V lost 0 bases to trimming and J lost 4 bases, with 13 bases between them. CDR1 SGHNT and CDR2 YYREEE come from the germline V gene (reference sequence). CDR3 in amino acids: CASSLEQGFGYGYTF. In nucleotides, the CDR3 is TGTGCCAGCAGCTTGGAACAGGGCTTCGGCTATGGCTACACCTTC.

This clone was found a few times. CDR3: CASSALPSEPYNEQFF. As DNA, the CDR3 is TGTGCCAGCAGTGCCCTACCTAGCGAGCCCTACAATGAGCAGTTCTTC. J is TRBJ2-1 and V is TRBV27; D perhaps matches TRBD2 (6 bases). V was trimmed by 5 bases and J by 2 bases, leaving 16 bases between them. Germline CDR1 and CDR2: MNHEY and SMNVEV (reference sequence). The CDR3 extends over 16 amino acids.

The rearrangement uses TRBV7-2 and TRBJ1-2; TRBD1 matches at 9 bases. Per germline, CDR1 SGHTA and CDR2 FQGNSA. Trimming took 4 bases from V and 4 from J; bases not matched to a gene: 7. The CDR3 runs 15 residues. In DNA form, the CDR3 reads TGTGCCAGCAGCTCCCCGGGACAGGGTTCCTATGGCTACACCTTC. It translates to CASSSPGQGSYGYTF.

The J gene is TRBJ2-5, the V gene TRBV27; no reliable D call. The CDR3 runs 13 residues. V was cut by 8 bases and J by 5 bases, with 15 bases left in between. Looked up from germline, CDR1 is MNHEY and CDR2 is SMNVEV (reference sequence). The DNA of the CDR3 is TGTGCCAGCGCCGGTCCAGGTCTGGAGACCCAGTACTTC. This gives the protein CASAGPGLETQYF.

This chain connects TRBV29-1 to TRBJ1-2, with D maybe TRBD1 (5 bases). V lost 4 bases and J lost 4, with 10 bases in between. The CDR3 is 12 amino acids. Germline assignment: CDR1 SQVTM and CDR2 ANQGSEA. The CDR3 DNA sequence: TGCAGCGTTGCTTGGGGGACCTATGGCTACACCTTC. This sequence encodes CSVAWGTYGYTF.

This clone appeared a few times. The chain links TRBV7-2 to TRBJ2-2; D unclear. This CDR3 has 13 residues. Germline V CDR1 and CDR2: SGHTA, FQGNSA. V shed 5 bases and J shed 6 bases, with 10 bases lying between them. CDR3 protein: CASSPVAPGELFF. Here the CDR3 DNA reads TGTGCCAGCAGCCCCGTAGCCCCCGGGGAGCTGTTTTTT.

This clone was seen a handful of times. The sample contains more than one DNA sequence encoding this CDR3. The V call is TRBV5-4, the J call TRBJ1-2, with D possibly being TRBD1 (5 bases). The CDR3 has 13 amino acids. Germline V gives CDR1 SGHNT, CDR2 YYREEE (reference sequence). Trimming cost V 2 bases and J 7 bases, with 12 bases left between them. In nucleotides, the CDR3 is TGTGCCAGCAGCTTATGGCAGGGAGGTGGCTACACCTTC. It is translated as CASSLWQGGGYTF.

In its sample, this clone was seen a few times. This same CDR3 is encoded by further DNA sequences in the sample. The chain uses TRBV7-2 and TRBJ2-5, with D perhaps matching TRBD1 (6 bases). Germline CDR1 reads SGHTA; CDR2 reads FQGNSA. Trimming removed 5 bases from V and 5 bases from J, with 9 bases in between. CDR3 size: 12 residues. The CDR3 DNA reads TGTGCCAGCAGCCTGCAGGGGGAGACCCAGTACTTC. Encoded protein: CASSLQGETQYF.

The J gene is TRBJ2-3, the V gene TRBV20-1; D is tentatively TRBD1 or TRBD2 (5 bases each). CDR1 and CDR2 from the germline V gene are DFQATT and SNEGSKA (reference sequence). This CDR3 spans 11 amino acids. The V end was cut by 6 bases, the J end by 5 bases, with 9 bases between. The DNA of the CDR3 is TGCAGTGCGGGGGTTAGAGATACGCAGTATTTT. Its protein product is CSAGVRDTQYF.

This clone was counted a few times. The chain uses TRBV5-1 and TRBJ2-3; TRBD1 or TRBD2 may be the D gene (5 bases each). V was trimmed by 4 bases and J by 9 bases, leaving 12 bases between them. Looked up from germline, CDR1 is SGHRS and CDR2 is YFSETQ. The CDR3 has 12 amino acids. The CDR3 region is CASSPEGRTQYF. The CDR3 DNA follows: TGCGCCAGCAGCCCCGAGGGGAGAACGCAGTATTTT.

This clone was seen at least ten times. V gene TRBV28 combines with J gene TRBJ2-4; D possibly corresponds to TRBD1 (5 bases). This CDR3 is 16 amino acids long. Germline V lookup: CDR1 MDHEN, CDR2 SYDVKM. V dropped 1 base and J dropped 6 bases, with 16 bases sitting between them. This CDR3 reads CASSLLLDTKGNIQYF. For the CDR3, the DNA is TGTGCCAGCAGTTTATTACTGGACACTAAAGGAAACATTCAGTACTTC.

This clone was picked up many times. No DNA is shown, since the ends of the CDR3 on it are uncertain; the CDR3 is the one TCRdb lists. The V gene is TRBV27, the J gene TRBJ1-2. Termini included, the CDR3 measures 14 amino acids. Germline assignment: CDR1 MNHEY and CDR2 SMNVEV (reference sequence). The CDR3 loop is CASSFGSGARGYTF.

The genes are TRBV18 and TRBJ1-4; tentatively, D is TRBD1 (6 bases). CDR1 is KGHSH and CDR2 is LQKENI in the germline V gene. Trimming took off 4 bases at V and 4 bases at J, with 10 bases between the two ends. The length of the CDR3 is 14 residues. Here the CDR3 DNA reads TGTGCCAGCTCACGAGGACAGCTTAATGAAAAACTGTTTTTT. Residues: CASSRGQLNEKLFF.

Here the CDR3 reads CASRPSRADTQYF. CDR3 nucleotides: TGTGCCAGCAGACCCTCAAGGGCAGATACGCAGTATTTT. The gene calls are TRBV6-5 and TRBJ2-3; D not resolved. V was clipped by 6 bases and J by 4 bases, with 11 bases between them. The CDR3 is 13 residues long. The V gene's germline CDR1 is MNHEY and CDR2 SVGAGI.

This clone occurred a few times. The chain couples TRBV18 to TRBJ1-1; a possible D gene is TRBD1 (5 bases). V shed 2 bases and J shed 7 bases, with 8 bases lying between them. The V gene's germline CDR1 is KGHSH and CDR2 LQKENI. The length of the CDR3 is 12 residues. The CDR3 is CASSPLRGEAFF. CDR3 DNA: TGTGCCAGCTCACCATTAAGGGGTGAAGCTTTCTTT.

This clone was counted between two and nine times. This sequence joins TRBV30 and TRBJ1-3; D unresolved. CDR1 GTSNPN and CDR2 SVGIG come from the germline V gene (reference sequence). The CDR3 loop spans 17 amino acids. Trimming pared 0 bases from V and 0 bases from J, leaving 15 bases between. The DNA for the CDR3 is TGTGCCTGGAGTGTACGAGGAGCAATACTCTCTGGAAACACCATATATTTT. Its translation is CAWSVRGAILSGNTIYF.

This clone has just a few counts. Other DNA sequences in the same sample also yield this CDR3. The gene calls are TRBV7-3 and TRBJ2-3; tentatively, D is TRBD2 (6 bases). Germline loops: CDR1 SGHTA, CDR2 FQGTGA. The CDR3 totals 16 residues. The V end was cut by 5 bases, the J end by 4 bases, with 19 bases between. In nucleotides, the CDR3 is TGTGCCAGCAGCCCCGGACTCGCTGGAGGGGCAGATACGCAGTATTTT. Protein: CASSPGLAGGADTQYF.

This clone was seen ten or more times. The rearrangement links TRBV4-3 to TRBJ2-3, with 11 bases matching TRBD2. The CDR3 contains 17 residues. With V trimmed by 2 bases and J by 8 bases, 12 bases remained unmatched. The germline V gene encodes CDR1 LGHNA and CDR2 YSLEER. CDR3 DNA: TGCGCCAGCAGCCAAATACTAGCGGGAGCGGATCGAGGTACGCAGTATTTT. This translates into CASSQILAGADRGTQYF.

This clone turned up a few times. The chain joins TRBV7-2 to TRBJ2-4; 8 nucleotides agree with TRBD2. CDR3 length: 17 amino acids. With 2 bases clipped from V and 1 base from J, the junction kept 7 bases outside the gene matches. Per germline, CDR1 SGHTA and CDR2 FQGNSA. The CDR3 loop reads CASSLLISGAAKNIQYF. In DNA, the CDR3 is TGTGCCAGCAGCTTATTGATTAGCGGGGCGGCCAAAAACATTCAGTACTTC. Together with reference TRBV7-2 and TRBJ2-4, the CDR3 gives the full variable domain: GAGVSQSPSNKVTEKGKDVELRCDPISGHTALYWYRQSLGQGLEFLIYFQGNSAPDKSGLPSDRFSAERTGGSVSTLTIQRTQQEDSAVYLCASSLLISGAAKNIQYFGAGTRLSVL.

This clone has more than one count but fewer than ten. The rearrangement joins TRBV7-8 to TRBJ2-7, with a weak D call TRBD1 (8 bases). The CDR3 runs to 15 residues. In germline, CDR1 is SGHVS, CDR2 FQNEAQ. V was shortened by 5 bases and J by 0 bases, with 14 bases between the two germline ends. The CDR3 DNA follows: TGTGCCAGCAGCAAACAGGGGGGGAGCTCCTACGAGCAGTACTTC. It translates to CASSKQGGSSYEQYF. Full variable domain (rest looked up from reference TRBV7-8 and TRBJ2-7): GAGVSQSPRYKVAKRGQDVALRCDPISGHVSLFWYQQALGQGPEFLTYFQNEAQLDKSGLPSDRFFAERPEGSVSTLKIQRTQQEDSAVYLCASSKQGGSSYEQYFGPGTRLTVT.

The chain combines TRBV25-1 with TRBJ2-5; a possible D gene is TRBD2 (5 bases). Germline V gene data show CDR1 as MGHDK and CDR2 as SYGVNS. Trimming left V 4 bases short and J 2 bases short, with 11 bases between. The length of the CDR3 is 14 residues. CDR3: CASSGPGSQETQYF. CDR3 nucleotide sequence: TGTGCCAGCAGTGGCCCGGGATCGCAAGAGACCCAGTACTTC. Complete variable domain (other parts from reference TRBV25-1 and TRBJ2-5): EADIYQTPRYLVIGTGKKITLECSQTMGHDKMYWYQQDPGMELHLIHYSYGVNSTEKGDLSSESTVSRIRTEHFPLTLESARPSHTSQYLCASSGPGSQETQYFGPGTRLLVL.

CDR3 in DNA: TGCGCCAGCAGCCAACTCTCGGGCTCTCGGGGTAGTGAGCAGTTCTTC. This translates into CASSQLSGSRGSEQFF. The rearrangement joins TRBV4-1 to TRBJ2-1, with D possibly being TRBD2 (5 bases). Germline CDR1 and CDR2: MGHRA and YSYEKL. The V and J ends lost 2 bases and 9 bases respectively, with 20 bases between them. There are 16 residues in the CDR3.

This clone has more than one count but fewer than ten. The junction differs from germline at one of its ends, possibly a read error. The gene calls are TRBV18 and TRBJ2-1; perhaps TRBD2 as D (5 bases). This CDR3 spans 14 amino acids. In germline, CDR1 is KGHSH, CDR2 LQKENI. The DNA of the CDR3 is TGTGCCAGCTCATCACCGGGATCCTACAATGAGCAGTTCTTC. Translated, it gives CASSSPGSYNEQFF.

This clone was seen more than once but under ten times. The chain is built from TRBV18 and TRBJ2-1; 12 bases agree with TRBD2. The V and J ends lost 5 bases and 7 bases, in that order; junction bases with no gene match: 6. Germline V gives CDR1 KGHSH, CDR2 LQKENI. The CDR3 is made up of 15 amino acids. The CDR3 nucleotides are TGTGCCAGCTCAGAGACTAGCGGGGGTAAGAATGAGCAGTTCTTC. Its translation: CASSETSGGKNEQFF.